These 13 T cell receptor beta chains share one sample of origin, sequenced in a study of T cell repertoires in cytomegalovirus infection. Each CDR3 protein gets one entry after TCRdb re-called the reads with MiXCR. The profile covers under 800,000 distinct CDR3 sequences, with 24% appearing a single time and less than 10% taken by the ten largest. The sample was CD8+ T cells from PBMCs. These TCRs come from a human donor in good health (CMV status not recorded). Some clones in this sample may be carry-over from other donors' samples.

This clonotype has a count of ten or more. This chain connects TRBV7-7 to TRBJ2-7; possible D gene TRBD1, 6 bases. Looked up from germline, CDR1 is SSHAT and CDR2 is FNYEAQ (reference sequence). This CDR3 contains 20 residues. The CDR3 spells CASSLEKKRAGGRDTYEQYV. The CDR3 bases are TGTGCTAGCAGCTTAGAAAAAAAAAGGGCTGGAGGTCGGGACACCTACGAGCAGTACGTC.

This rearrangement joins TRBV6-8 to TRBJ2-2; D call uncertain. This CDR3 has 16 amino acids. The germline gives CDR1 MNHGY, CDR2 SAAAGT. Trimming removed 4 bases at V and 6 bases at J, with 18 bases between. CDR3 nucleotide sequence: TGTGCCAGCAGTTCCCTGGACCCTCCCAACCCCGGGGAGCTGTTTTTT. Translating gives CASSSLDPPNPGELFF.

The V and J genes are TRBV5-6 and TRBJ2-7; 9 nucleotides align to TRBD1. The CDR3 extends over 14 amino acids. Germline loops: CDR1 SGHDT, CDR2 YYEEEE. CDR3: CAGSQGQGLSEQYV. For the CDR3, the DNA is TGTGCCGGCAGCCAGGGACAGGGCTTGAGCGAGCAGTACGTC.

This clonotype has just a few counts. The chain combines TRBV28 with TRBJ2-5, with 9 nucleotides matching TRBD1. The germline gives CDR1 MDHEN, CDR2 SYDVKM. This CDR3 is 16 amino acids long. Germline trimming cut 7 bases from V and 2 bases from J; bases unmatched to any gene: 11. CDR3 residues: CASTYPGTGTQETQYF. CDR3 sequence (DNA): TGTGCCAGCACCTACCCCGGGACAGGGACTCAAGAGACCCAGTACTTC.

This clonotype has a count of ten or more. V and J are TRBV7-2 and TRBJ1-2; D gene ambiguous. Between the trimmed V and J ends, which lost 0 bases and 5 bases, there was a span of 4 bases. The CDR3 contains 12 residues. Germline V CDR1 and CDR2: SGHTA, FQGNSA. The CDR3 region has the DNA TGTGCCAGCAGCTTAGCTTTGTATGGCTACACCTTC. This codes for CASSLALYGYTF. Together with reference TRBV7-2 and TRBJ1-2, the CDR3 gives the full variable domain: GAGVSQSPSNKVTEKGKDVELRCDPISGHTALYWYRQSLGQGLEFLIYFQGNSAPDKSGLPSDRFSAERTGGSVSTLTIQRTQQEDSAVYLCASSLALYGYTFGSGTRLTVV.

V is TRBV28 and J is TRBJ2-7, with D perhaps matching TRBD1 (6 bases). Germline V CDR1 and CDR2: MDHEN, SYDVKM. Trimming took 5 bases from V and 0 from J, leaving 11 bases between them. The CDR3 is 14 amino acids. This chain's CDR3 is CASSIDRTSYEQYV. CDR3 sequence (DNA): TGTGCCAGCAGTATCGACAGGACCTCCTACGAGCAGTACGTC.

The genes are TRBV10-3 and TRBJ1-6; D remains ambiguous. The V gene lost 8 bases and the J gene lost 6 bases, with 14 bases spanning the gap. This CDR3 has 14 amino acids. The germline gives CDR1 ENHRY, CDR2 SYGVKD. CDR3 protein: CAIGGGLSNSPLHF. The CDR3 DNA reads TGTGCCATCGGAGGCGGACTGAGTAATTCACCCCTCCACTTT.

This clonotype showed up many times. This sequence joins TRBV7-2 and TRBJ2-1, with D unclear. CDR1 and CDR2 (germline): SGHTA, FQGNSA. This CDR3 has 16 amino acids. The germline V and J ends were trimmed by 3 bases and 0 bases, with 12 bases remaining between them. This CDR3 is CASSLESYSSYNEQFF. CDR3 DNA sequence: TGTGCCAGCAGCTTGGAAAGCTATAGCTCCTACAATGAGCAGTTCTTC.

This clonotype was picked up many times. Mismatch with germline at one junction end may stem from a read error. The chain combines TRBV5-1 with TRBJ1-5, with D uncertain. This CDR3 region has 13 residues. Germline CDR1 SGHRS, CDR2 YFSETQ. The CDR3 coding sequence is TGTGCCAGCAGCCCCGGGCTCAATCAGCCCCAGCATTTT. Translation: CASSPGLNQPQHF.

This clonotype was seen at least ten times. This chain joins TRBV7-6 and TRBJ2-1; TRBD1 aligns across 11 bases. The CDR3 has 16 residues. Trimming took 3 bases from V and 6 from J; bases not matched to a gene: 7. Per the germline V gene, CDR1 is SGHVS and CDR2 is FNYEAQ. In DNA form, the CDR3 reads TGTGCCAGCAGCTTGGGCCCGGGACAGGGGGTCAATGAGCAGTTCTTC. Amino acid sequence: CASSLGPGQGVNEQFF. Full variable domain (outside the CDR3, taken from reference TRBV7-6 and TRBJ2-1): GAGVSQSPRYKVTKRGQDVALRCDPISGHVSLYWYRQALGQGPEFLTYFNYEAQQDKSGLPNDRFSAERPEGSISTLTIQRTEQRDSAMYRCASSLGPGQGVNEQFFGPGTRLTVL.

This clonotype has just a few counts. The chain is built from TRBV5-4 and TRBJ1-1; D call uncertain. CDR3 size: 16 residues. Per the germline V gene, CDR1 is SGHNT and CDR2 is YYREEE (reference sequence). V was shortened by 1 base and J by 0 bases, with 13 bases between the two germline ends. In DNA form, the CDR3 reads TGTGCCAGCAGCTTGAGGAGGGAGACTTTGAACACTGAAGCTTTCTTT. Residues: CASSLRRETLNTEAFF. Drawing the rest from reference TRBV5-4 and TRBJ1-1, the complete variable domain is ETGVTQSPTHLIKTRGQQVTLRCSSQSGHNTVSWYQQALGQGPQFIFQYYREEENGRGNFPPRFSGLQFPNYSSELNVNALELDDSALYLCASSLRRETLNTEAFFGQGTRLTVV.

The chain combines TRBV14 with TRBJ2-1; D unresolved. The germline gives CDR1 SGHDN, CDR2 FVKESK. The length of the CDR3 is 13 residues. V was clipped by 5 bases and J by 9 bases, with 14 bases between them. The CDR3 nucleotides are TGTGCCAGCAGCTTCTTAGGGTTGGGTGAGCAGTTCTTC. Its translation is CASSFLGLGEQFF. Using reference TRBV14 and TRBJ2-1 for the parts outside the CDR3, the full variable domain is EAGVTQFPSHSVIEKGQTVTLRCDPISGHDNLYWYRRVMGKEIKFLLHFVKESKQDESGMPNNRFLAERTGGTYSTLKVQPAELEDSGVYFCASSFLGLGEQFFGPGTRLTVL.

This clonotype is judged medium-sized (0.01 to 0.1%). The chain combines TRBV7-3 with TRBJ2-3; TRBD2 aligns across 10 bases. The CDR3 extends over 15 amino acids. With V trimmed by 6 bases and J by 6 bases, 9 bases remained unmatched. Germline V lookup: CDR1 SGHTA, CDR2 FQGTGA. The CDR3 protein is CASRKTSGEWDTQYF. DNA of the CDR3: TGTGCCAGCAGGAAAACTAGCGGGGAGTGGGATACGCAGTATTTT. Full variable domain (remainder filled in from reference TRBV7-3 and TRBJ2-3): GAGVSQTPSNKVTEKGKYVELRCDPISGHTALYWYRQSLGQGPEFLIYFQGTGAADDSGLPNDRFFAVRPEGSVSTLKIQRTERGDSAVYLCASRKTSGEWDTQYFGPGTRLTVL.